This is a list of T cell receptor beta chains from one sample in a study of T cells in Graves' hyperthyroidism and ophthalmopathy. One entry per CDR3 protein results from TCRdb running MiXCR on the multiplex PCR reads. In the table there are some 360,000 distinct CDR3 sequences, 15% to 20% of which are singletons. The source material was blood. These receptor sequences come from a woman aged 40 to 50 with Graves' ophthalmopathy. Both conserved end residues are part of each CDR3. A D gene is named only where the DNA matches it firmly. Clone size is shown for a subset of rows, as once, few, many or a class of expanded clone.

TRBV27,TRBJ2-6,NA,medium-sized,TGTGCCAGCAGTTTGGACACTTATTCTGGGGCCAACGTCCTGACTTTC,CASSLDTYSGANVLTF
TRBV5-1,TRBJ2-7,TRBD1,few,TGCGCCAGCAGCTTGGATGGGACAGGGAACTCCTACGAGCAGTACTTC,CASSLDGTGNSYEQYF
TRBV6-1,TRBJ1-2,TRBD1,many,TGTGCCAGCACCTCCGGGACAGCAAACTATGGCTACACCTTC,CASTSGTANYGYTF
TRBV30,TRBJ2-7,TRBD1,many,TGTGCCTGGAGTGTAGGGCGAATGGGACAGGGGTACTCCTACGAGCAGTACTTC,CAWSVGRMGQGYSYEQYF
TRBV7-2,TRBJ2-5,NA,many,TGTGCCAGCAGCTTTACGACTAGCAGGGGGGAGACCCAGTACTTC,CASSFTTSRGETQYF
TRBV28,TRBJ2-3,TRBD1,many,TGTGCCAGCAGTCTACCCGGGACAGCTAACACAGATACGCAGTATTTT,CASSLPGTANTDTQYF
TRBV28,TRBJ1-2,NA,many,TGTGCCAGCAGTTATGCGGGGGCTAACTATGGCTACACCTTC,CASSYAGANYGYTF
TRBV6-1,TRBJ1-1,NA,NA,TGTGCCAGCAGTAAGGGGACCCTGAAGTTCTTT,CASSKGTLKFF
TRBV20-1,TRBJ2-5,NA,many,TGCAGTGCTAGAGATCACGGTCAAGAGACCCAGTACTTC,CSARDHGQETQYF
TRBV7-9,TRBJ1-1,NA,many,TGTGCCAGCAGCTCCCAGGGATCCGTGTACACTGAAGCTTTCTTT,CASSSQGSVYTEAFF
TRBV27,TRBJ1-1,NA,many,TGTGCCAGCAGCCGGGTCTGGTCGGGAACTGAAGCTTTCTTT,CASSRVWSGTEAFF
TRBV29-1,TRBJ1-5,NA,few,TGCAGCGCCGGGATAGGTAGCAATCAGCCCCAGCTTTTT,CSAGIGSNQPQLF
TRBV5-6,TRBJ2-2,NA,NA,TGTGCCAGCAGCTTGGTCCCTAGCGCCCTACCGGTAGGCACCGGGGAGCTGTTTTTT,CASSLVPSALPVGTGELFF
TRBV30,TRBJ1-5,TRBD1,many,TGTGCCTGGAGTCCCGGGACAGGGGGCAATCAGCCCCAGCATTTT,CAWSPGTGGNQPQHF
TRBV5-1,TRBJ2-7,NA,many,TGCGCCAGCAGCTTGGCCAGGGGGGGGTCCTACGAGCAGTACTTC,CASSLARGGSYEQYF
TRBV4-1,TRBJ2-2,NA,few,TGCGCCAGCAGCCAAGACGGGTCCCCCCCCGGGGAGCTGTTTTTT,CASSQDGSPPGELFF
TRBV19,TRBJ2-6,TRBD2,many,TGTGCCAGTAGTATCCGAGCGGGAGTGCTGGCTTCCGGGGCCAACGTCCTGACTTTC,CASSIRAGVLASGANVLTF
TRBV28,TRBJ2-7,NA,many,TGTGCCAGCACCAAGAGCAGGTACGAGCAGTACTTC,CASTKSRYEQYF
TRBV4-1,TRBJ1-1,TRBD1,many,TGCGCCAGCAGCCAAGGTCGGGACAGGTTGAACACTGAAGCTTTCTTT,CASSQGRDRLNTEAFF
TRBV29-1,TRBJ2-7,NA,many,TGCAGCGGGACTATCGGGAACGAGCAGTACTTC,CSGTIGNEQYF
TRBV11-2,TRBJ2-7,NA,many,TGTGCCAGCAGCCACGGGATGGGATACGAGCAGTACTTC,CASSHGMGYEQYF
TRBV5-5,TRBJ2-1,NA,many,TGTGCCAGCAGCCCCTCCACTCGTTATGAGCAGTTCTTC,CASSPSTRYEQFF
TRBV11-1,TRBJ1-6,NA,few,TGTGCCAGCAGCAAAAGACCCAGGGGTGGTAATTCACCCCTCCACTTT,CASSKRPRGGNSPLHF
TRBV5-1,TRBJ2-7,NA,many,TGCGCCAGCAGCTTAATGGGACACCTTTACGAGCAGTACTTC,CASSLMGHLYEQYF
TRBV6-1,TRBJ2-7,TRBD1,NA,TGTGCCAGCAGTCGAGCCGGGACAGGGTTCGAGCAGTACTTC,CASSRAGTGFEQYF
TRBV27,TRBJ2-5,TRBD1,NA,TGCGCCAGCAGTTTATGGGGGACAGTCCAAGAGACCCAGTACTTC,CASSLWGTVQETQYF
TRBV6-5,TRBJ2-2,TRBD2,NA,TGTGCCAGCAGTTACGAGAGCGGGAGGGCCGGGGAGCTGTTTTTT,CASSYESGRAGELFF
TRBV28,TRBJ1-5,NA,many,TGTGCCAGCAGGACGGACAGACTCAATCAGCCCCAGCATTTT,CASRTDRLNQPQHF
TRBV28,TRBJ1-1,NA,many,TGTGCCAGCAGTTTAGATGGGAAGGGAGGTGGTGAAGCTTTCTTT,CASSLDGKGGGEAFF
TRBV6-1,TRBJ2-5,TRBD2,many,TGTGCCAGCATTGGTCTAGCGGGAGGTCTTCACCGCCCTCAAGAGACCCAGTACTTC,CASIGLAGGLHRPQETQYF
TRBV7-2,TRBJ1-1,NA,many,TGTGCCAGCAGCCGCGGAGGCAGGGGAAACACTGAAGCTTTCTTT,CASSRGGRGNTEAFF
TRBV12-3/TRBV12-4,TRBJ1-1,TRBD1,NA,TGTGCCAGCACCGAGAGACAGGGCTTCACTGAAGCTTTCTTT,CASTERQGFTEAFF
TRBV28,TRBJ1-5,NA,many,TGTGCCAGCAGCTCCCAGCATAGCAATCAGCCCCAGCATTTT,CASSSQHSNQPQHF
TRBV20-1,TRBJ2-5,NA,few,TGCAGTGCTAGAGGGCGGGGACAAGAGACCCAGTACTTC,CSARGRGQETQYF
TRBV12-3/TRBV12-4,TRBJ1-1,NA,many,TGTGCCAGCAGTCCTTCAACGAACACTGAAGCTTTCTTT,CASSPSTNTEAFF
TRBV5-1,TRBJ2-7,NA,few,TGCGCCAGCAGCTTGGCAGGGCGAGGCGAGCAGTACTTC,CASSLAGRGEQYF
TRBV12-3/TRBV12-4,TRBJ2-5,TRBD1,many,TGTGCCAGCAGGGAGACAGGGAGAGGGACCCAGTACTTC,CASRETGRGTQYF
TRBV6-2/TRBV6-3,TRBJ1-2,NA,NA,TGTGCCAGCAGTTACCAGGGAATCTATGGCTACACCTTC,CASSYQGIYGYTF
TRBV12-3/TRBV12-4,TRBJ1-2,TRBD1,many,TGTGCCAGCACCCCGGGACAGGGGTCCTATGGCTACACCTTC,CASTPGQGSYGYTF
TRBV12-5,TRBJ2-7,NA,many,TGTGCTAGTGGTTTGACCCAAGAGAGCTCCTACGAGCAGTACTTC,CASGLTQESSYEQYF
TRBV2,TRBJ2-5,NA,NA,TGTGCCAGCAGCCAACTATTGACGCAAGAGACCCAGTACTTC,CASSQLLTQETQYF
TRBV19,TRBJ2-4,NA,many,TGTGCCAGTAGTCCTACTCGTGGGATCAAAAACATTCAGTACTTC,CASSPTRGIKNIQYF
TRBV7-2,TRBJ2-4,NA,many,TGTGCCAGCAGCCCCGGGACCATTCGGGACATTCAGTACTTC,CASSPGTIRDIQYF
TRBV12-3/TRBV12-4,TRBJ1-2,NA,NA,TGTGCCATCAGTTTGCGTCACGGCTACATCTTC,CAISLRHGYIF
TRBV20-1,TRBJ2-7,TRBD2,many,TGCAGTGCCTACCGCTTGGGGGGGGGTAATGAGCAGTACTTC,CSAYRLGGGNEQYF
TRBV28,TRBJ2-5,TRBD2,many,TGTGCCAGCAGTAGGACTAGCGTCCAAGAGACCCAGTACTTC,CASSRTSVQETQYF
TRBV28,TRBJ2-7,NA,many,TGTGCCAGCAGTTTTCAGGCGGCGGCCTACGAGCAGTACTTC,CASSFQAAAYEQYF
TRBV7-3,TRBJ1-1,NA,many,TGTGCCAGCAGCTTAGGGTCCGGCGGCACTGAAGCTTTCTTT,CASSLGSGGTEAFF
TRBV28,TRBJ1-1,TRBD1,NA,TGTGCCAGCAGCCGAGCAGACAGGGGGCCGAGGGCTTTCTTT,CASSRADRGPRAFF
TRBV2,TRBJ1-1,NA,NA,TGTGCCGGACAAACAGAAGGAGGGGCGGACACTGAAGCTTTCTTT,CAGQTEGGADTEAFF
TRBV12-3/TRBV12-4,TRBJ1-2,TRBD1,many,TGTGCCGTAATATCAGGGGGACCTAACTATGGCTACACCTTC,CAVISGGPNYGYTF
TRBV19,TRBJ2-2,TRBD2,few,TGTGCCAGTAGTGTACTAGCGGGAGATGGAACCGGGGAGCTGTTTTTT,CASSVLAGDGTGELFF
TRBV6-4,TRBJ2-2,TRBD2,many,TGTGCCAGCTCGGAAGGCGGGAGCGGGGAGCTGTTTTTT,CASSEGGSGELFF
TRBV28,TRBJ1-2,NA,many,TGTGCCAGCAGTTTTCCGGGCTCTAACTATGGCTACACCTTC,CASSFPGSNYGYTF
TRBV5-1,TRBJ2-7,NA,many,TGCGCCAGCAGCAAAACAGGATCTTCCTACGAGCAGTACTTC,CASSKTGSSYEQYF